This entry lists 15 T cell receptor beta chains sequenced from one sample in a study of CD8 T cells in Susac syndrome. RNA, at about 0.5 to 1 ug, was reverse transcribed with random hexamers. Via MiXCR, TCRdb re-called the immunoSEQ multiplex PCR reads, giving one row per CDR3 protein. The data hold roughly 120,000 distinct CDR3 sequences, with roughly 94% observed a single time. The sequenced sample was CD4+ T cells from PBMCs. The origin of the receptors is a human donor with multiple sclerosis.

The V gene is TRBV5-1, the J gene TRBJ1-5; no definite D call. V lost 0 bases, J lost 0 bases, and 7 bases lay in between. Germline CDR1 and CDR2: SGHRS and YFSETQ. The length of the CDR3 is 15 residues. CDR3 DNA: TGCGCCAGCAGCTTGGATGGGGTTAGCAATCAGCCCCAGCATTTT. It translates to CASSLDGVSNQPQHF.

The rearrangement joins TRBV6-5 to TRBJ1-3; no definite D call. V was pared by 2 bases and J by 0 bases, with 5 bases between. Germline-derived CDR1 and CDR2 are MNHEY and SVGAGI. The CDR3 length is 14 residues. This CDR3 is CASSYISSGNTIYF. The DNA for the CDR3 is TGTGCCAGCAGTTACATCAGCTCTGGAAACACCATATATTTT.

The rearrangement uses TRBV20-1 and TRBJ1-2, with D perhaps matching TRBD1 (5 bases). The CDR3 is 12 residues long. Deletions cut 6 bases from V and 4 bases from J, with 12 bases between. Germline V CDR1 and CDR2: DFQATT, SNEGSKA (reference sequence). CDR3 residues: CSAKGLGYGYTF. The CDR3 DNA sequence: TGCAGTGCCAAGGGACTCGGCTATGGCTACACCTTC.

V gene TRBV2 combines with J gene TRBJ2-7; a weak D match, TRBD1 (5 bases). Germline V gene data show CDR1 as SNHLY and CDR2 as FYNNEI. V lost 0 bases to trimming and J lost 7 bases, with 16 bases between them. The CDR3 spans 15 residues. As DNA, the CDR3 is TGTGCCAGCAGTGAAGCTTGGACACGAAAGGGAGAGCAGTACTTC. It codes for CASSEAWTRKGEQYF.

The V and J genes are TRBV7-9 and TRBJ2-3; TRBD1 is a possible D gene (5 bases). This CDR3 contains 16 residues. Germline V CDR1 and CDR2: SEHNR, FQNEAQ (reference sequence). V was pared by 5 bases and J by 1 base, with 16 bases between. The CDR3 region has the DNA TGTGCCAGCAGCCCAAGGGGCGCCAGTGGCACAGATACGCAGTATTTT. This sequence encodes CASSPRGASGTDTQYF.

Note on this clonotype: Germline and junction disagree at one end, which may indicate a read error. The rearrangement uses TRBV5-1 and TRBJ2-2, with unresolved D. The CDR3 consists of 12 residues. The germline CDR1 and CDR2 sequences are SGHRS and YFSETQ. The CDR3 coding sequence is TGTGCCAGCAGCCCGAACACCGGGGAGCTGTTTTTT. Translated, it gives CASSPNTGELFF.

CDR3: CASGVIAAYEQYF. In DNA form, the CDR3 reads TGTGCCAGCGGGGTGATAGCCGCCTACGAGCAGTACTTC. The rearrangement uses TRBV6-1 and TRBJ2-7; D remains ambiguous. V lost 8 bases and J 2 bases, leaving 13 bases between the germline ends. Germline lookup yields CDR1 MNHNS and CDR2 SASEGT. The CDR3 covers 13 residues.

The chain employs TRBV7-9 and TRBJ2-5; TRBD1 is a possible D gene (6 bases). V lost 2 bases and J lost 5, with 15 bases in between. The length of the CDR3 is 15 residues. Germline CDR1 is SEHNR and CDR2 is FQNEAQ (reference sequence). CDR3 bases: TGTGCCAGCAGCTTAAACTCCGGGACACAGGAGACCCAGTACTTC. Its translation: CASSLNSGTQETQYF.

The gene calls are TRBV19 and TRBJ1-2, with unresolved D. Germline V gene lookup returns CDR1 LNHDA and CDR2 SQIVND (reference sequence). V was pared by 7 bases and J by 3 bases, with 18 bases between. The CDR3 contains 15 residues. This CDR3 reads CASMGTLLSYYGYTF. DNA of the CDR3: TGTGCCAGTATGGGAACACTCCTCTCCTACTATGGCTACACCTTC. Supplemented by reference TRBV19 and TRBJ1-2, the full variable domain reads DGGITQSPKYLFRKEGQNVTLSCEQNLNHDAMYWYRQDPGQGLRLIYYSQIVNDFQKGDIAEGYSVSREKKESFPLTVTSAQKNPTAFYLCASMGTLLSYYGYTFGSGTRLTVV.

The chain uses TRBV12-3 or TRBV12-4 and TRBJ1-6; D not certain. This CDR3 spans 14 amino acids. Trimming left V 10 bases short and J 0 bases short, with 10 bases between. The CDR3 is CATSDFSYNSPLHF. Here the CDR3 DNA reads TGTGCCACTTCGGACTTCTCCTATAATTCACCCCTCCACTTT.

The sample holds one count of this clonotype. The chain uses TRBV29-1 and TRBJ2-1; TRBD1 is a possible D gene (6 bases). The ends were cut back, 3 bases at V and 7 bases at J, with 16 bases in the middle. Germline CDR1 SQVTM, CDR2 ANQGSEA. The CDR3 has 14 amino acids. The CDR3 protein is CSVEGPGTLNEQFF. Here the CDR3 DNA reads TGCAGCGTTGAGGGACCGGGGACATTAAATGAGCAGTTCTTC.

This rearrangement joins TRBV7-6 to TRBJ1-1; tentative D call: TRBD1 (6 bases). The CDR3 covers 16 residues. Germline lookup yields CDR1 SGHVS and CDR2 FNYEAQ. The V end was cut by 5 bases, the J end by 2 bases, with 18 bases between. The CDR3: CASSTLWTGGNTEAFF. The CDR3 DNA sequence: TGTGCCAGCAGCACCTTGTGGACGGGGGGCAACACTGAAGCTTTCTTT.

The rearrangement uses TRBV7-2 and TRBJ2-1; D is ambiguous. V gave up 4 bases and J gave up 7 bases, with 20 bases separating them. CDR3 size: 16 residues. Germline assignment: CDR1 SGHTA and CDR2 FQGNSA. CDR3 residues: CASSSAMGPPANEQFF. For the CDR3, the DNA is TGTGCCAGCAGCTCCGCAATGGGCCCCCCTGCGAATGAGCAGTTCTTC.

The chain links TRBV18 to TRBJ1-1; D ambiguous. V lost 2 bases to trimming and J lost 2 bases, with 9 bases between them. This CDR3 has 14 amino acids. The V gene's germline CDR1 is KGHSH and CDR2 LQKENI. CDR3 nucleotides: TGTGCCAGCTCACCAATCGACTTTAACACTGAAGCTTTCTTT. It translates to CASSPIDFNTEAFF.

This clonotype was seen more than once but under ten times. The chain is built from TRBV6-2 or TRBV6-3 and TRBJ2-7; D ambiguous. Trimming took 4 bases from V and 4 from J, leaving 5 bases between them. The CDR3 extends over 11 amino acids. The germline gives CDR1 MNHEY, CDR2 SVGEGT. The CDR3 DNA follows: TGTGCCAGCAGTTTTCAGTACGAGCAGTACTTC. Translated: CASSFQYEQYF.